A selection of T cell receptor beta chains follows, all from one sample in a study of T cells after yellow fever vaccination. MiXCR, applied by TCRdb to the 5' RACE reads, yields one record per CDR3 protein. The data hold approximately 330,000 distinct CDR3 sequences, with 9.5% to 15% observed a single time. Source: CD4+ T cells sorted from PBMCs, taken 15 days after the yellow fever booster vaccination. The receptors were gathered from a man aged 18 to 35 who received the YFV17D yellow fever vaccine. CDR3s include the opening cysteine and the closing phenylalanine or tryptophan. The D gene is left open where the match is weak. Size values are once, few and many counts, or a class for expanded clones, and some rows have none.

NA	TRBV6-5	few	TRBJ1-2	TGTGCCAGCAGTACCTACAGGGATGAACCTTCCTATGGCTACACCTTC	CASSTYRDEPSYGYTF
NA	TRBV11-2	NA	TRBJ2-1	TGTGCCAGCAGCGAGATCCGTGAGCAGTTCTTC	CASSEIREQFF
TRBD1	TRBV20-1	few	TRBJ2-4	TGCAGTGCTAGACCGGTAACCCAGGGGGCGAAAAACATTCAGTACTTC	CSARPVTQGAKNIQYF
NA	TRBV9	NA	TRBJ1-3	TGTGCCAGCAGCACCGGACAGTCCCGGGGAAACACCATATATTTT	CASSTGQSRGNTIYF
NA	TRBV29-1	NA	TRBJ1-1	TGCAGCGTTGAAGGGACACCAGAAGCTTTCTTT	CSVEGTPEAFF
NA	TRBV12-3/TRBV12-4	NA	TRBJ1-2	TGTGCCAGCAGTTTCGGCAGACCGCTCTATGGCTACACCTTC	CASSFGRPLYGYTF
TRBD1	TRBV2	few	TRBJ1-2	TGTGCCAGCAGTGGGTACAGGGGGCCCCGGGGCTACACCTTC	CASSGYRGPRGYTF
NA	TRBV12-3/TRBV12-4	few	TRBJ2-3	TGTGCCAGCATGGCTAGGGCGACGCAGTATTTT	CASMARATQYF
TRBD1	TRBV7-2	few	TRBJ1-2	TGTGCCAGCAGCTTAGGGGCAGGGGGGTCCGATGGCTACACCTTC	CASSLGAGGSDGYTF
TRBD2	TRBV4-2	few	TRBJ2-3	TGTGCCAGCAGCCAAGATTACGATCTAGCGGGGGCAGATACGCAGTATTTT	CASSQDYDLAGADTQYF
NA	TRBV3-1	few	TRBJ2-5	TGTGCCAGCAGCCACAGGTACCCCCAAGAGACCCAGTACTTC	CASSHRYPQETQYF
TRBD1	TRBV5-1	NA	TRBJ1-6	TGCGCCAGCAGTCAAACGGGGACAGGGGATTCACCCCTCCACTTT	CASSQTGTGDSPLHF
NA	TRBV6-5	NA	TRBJ1-1	TGTGCCAGCAGTCGCCAAGAGGGGAGGGGGTTAGCTTTCTTT	CASSRQEGRGLAFF
TRBD2	TRBV5-6	few	TRBJ2-3	TGTGCCAGCAGCTTGTTCGGGGGGAGGGTCACAGATACGCAGTATTTT	CASSLFGGRVTDTQYF
NA	TRBV5-1	NA	TRBJ2-5	TGCGCCAGCAGCTCCCCAGACTCCGAAGAGACCCAGTACTTC	CASSSPDSEETQYF
NA	TRBV7-6	few	TRBJ2-5	TGTGCCAGCAGCTTAGCGCTAAGGGTAGGAAAAGAGACCCAGTACTTC	CASSLALRVGKETQYF
NA	TRBV5-5	many	TRBJ2-5	TGTGCCAGCAGGTTCGGTTACCAAGAGACCCAGTACTTC	CASRFGYQETQYF
TRBD1	TRBV6-2/TRBV6-3	few	TRBJ2-1	TGTGCCAGCAGTTACGGGGACAGGGGGAACAATGAGCAGTTCTTC	CASSYGDRGNNEQFF
NA	TRBV12-3/TRBV12-4	NA	TRBJ1-2	TGTGCCACCTCGACGGGGGGGGCTAACTATGGCTACACCTTC	CATSTGGANYGYTF
NA	TRBV4-2	NA	TRBJ2-5	TGTGCCAGCAGCCAGAGCCCCGAGTCAGGGGCCCAGTACTTC	CASSQSPESGAQYF
NA	TRBV6-5	NA	TRBJ2-2	TGTGCCAGCGGCAGGGAGGACACCGGGGAGCTGTTTTTT	CASGREDTGELFF
TRBD2	TRBV20-1	NA	TRBJ2-5	TGCAGTGCTCCGGGACTAGCGGGGGCCCAAGAGACCCAGTACTTC	CSAPGLAGAQETQYF
NA	TRBV20-1	few	TRBJ2-3	TGCAGTGCTCCAAGACCAGGGGCAGATACGCAGTATTTT	CSAPRPGADTQYF
NA	TRBV29-1	few	TRBJ1-3	TGCAGCGTTGAAAAGCGAAACACCATATATTTT	CSVEKRNTIYF
TRBD2	TRBV6-5	many	TRBJ2-3	TGTGCCACCCCCACCCTCGTAACTAGCGGGGGGAAGGGCACAGATACGCAGTATTTT	CATPTLVTSGGKGTDTQYF
NA	TRBV14	NA	TRBJ2-5	TGTGCCAGCAGCCAAGAGGGGTACGAGACCCAGTACTTC	CASSQEGYETQYF
NA	TRBV5-1	few	TRBJ2-1	TGCGCCAGCAGCCTATATAGCCCGAGCTCCTACAATGAGCAGTTCTTC	CASSLYSPSSYNEQFF
TRBD2	TRBV11-2	NA	TRBJ2-2	TGTGCCAGCAGTTCCCAGCGGGGCGCGAACACCGGGGAGCTGTTTTTT	CASSSQRGANTGELFF
NA	TRBV24-1	NA	TRBJ2-7	TGTGCCACCTCTGATCGAGGATACGAGCAGTACTTC	CATSDRGYEQYF
NA	TRBV21-1	few	TRBJ2-1	TGTGCCAGCAGCAAAGCGGAACTAGCGGATTACAATGAGCAGTTCTTC	CASSKAELADYNEQFF
NA	TRBV7-6	many	TRBJ1-5	TGTGCCAGCAGTGTAGGGGATAATCAGCCCCAGCATTTT	CASSVGDNQPQHF
TRBD2	TRBV10-1	few	TRBJ2-5	TGCGCCAGCAGTGAGTCTCGGGGGGGCCGCGGGGAGACCCAGTACTTC	CASSESRGGRGETQYF
NA	TRBV12-3/TRBV12-4	few	TRBJ2-5	TGTGCCAGCAGTTTTATGGTAGGAGGAGAGACCCAGTACTTC	CASSFMVGGETQYF
NA	TRBV7-9	NA	TRBJ1-1	TGTGCCAGCAGCACTAAGGGCAGATTCCCTGAAGCTTTCTTT	CASSTKGRFPEAFF
NA	TRBV20-1	NA	TRBJ2-2	TGCAGTGCAAAATCCCAGGTGAAGAACACCGGGGAGCTGTTTTTT	CSAKSQVKNTGELFF
NA	TRBV6-2/TRBV6-3	few	TRBJ2-5	TGTGCCAGCAGTTACTCGCCGCAGGGAACGTGGGAGACCCAGTACTTC	CASSYSPQGTWETQYF
NA	TRBV19	NA	TRBJ2-3	TGTGCCAGTAACCGAGGAGCCCCCTCCCTAGATACGCAGTATTTT	CASNRGAPSLDTQYF
NA	TRBV5-1	few	TRBJ2-3	TGCGCCAGCAGCTGGCAACAGGGCACAGATACGCAGTATTTT	CASSWQQGTDTQYF
NA	TRBV7-2	few	TRBJ2-3	TGTGCCAGCAGGGAACGGGCTGGACTGGATACGCAGTATTTT	CASRERAGLDTQYF
TRBD2	TRBV14	few	TRBJ2-3	TGTGCCAGCAGCCAAGAGGCAAGGGGACTAGCCTACACAGATACGCAGTATTTT	CASSQEARGLAYTDTQYF
NA	TRBV20-1	NA	TRBJ2-5	TGCAGTGCTAGAGATTCGGCAGTGGAGACCCAGTACTTC	CSARDSAVETQYF
NA	TRBV7-2	few	TRBJ2-3	TGTGCCAGCAGCTTAGGGGGTCCGTCGGGTACGCAGTATTTT	CASSLGGPSGTQYF
NA	TRBV5-1	few	TRBJ2-7	TGCGCCAGCAGCTTGTACGGGGACGGATTGCAGTACTTC	CASSLYGDGLQYF
NA	TRBV27	NA	TRBJ2-3	TGTGCCACTTCGGAGGGGGGTCCATACACAGATACGCAGTATTTT	CATSEGGPYTDTQYF
NA	TRBV12-3/TRBV12-4	NA	TRBJ2-3	TGTGCCAGCAGTTCCAACCGGTGGGGCAGTGGATACACAGATACGCAGTATTTT	CASSSNRWGSGYTDTQYF
TRBD1	TRBV6-2/TRBV6-3	few	TRBJ1-5	TGTGCCAGCAGTTACCAGGGGGCAAGCAATCAGCCCCAGCATTTT	CASSYQGASNQPQHF
TRBD1	TRBV2	many	TRBJ1-2	TGTGCCATTTCTTTGGTTGGACAGGGTTTTTCTTTGGATGGCTACACCTTC	CAISLVGQGFSLDGYTF
NA	TRBV7-2	few	TRBJ2-3	TGTGCCAGCAGCTTAGCGGGGGGGCCTTGGGATACGCAGTATTTT	CASSLAGGPWDTQYF
TRBD1	TRBV20-1	few	TRBJ2-3	TGCAGTGCGAGCCCTCAGACAGGGATTAGCACAGATACGCAGTATTTT	CSASPQTGISTDTQYF
TRBD2	TRBV6-2/TRBV6-3	once	TRBJ2-3	TGTGCCAGCGGGACTAGCGGGGATACGCAGTATTTT	CASGTSGDTQYF